A single TCR beta chain is shown here with its context. This specimen comes from a study of B cell selection in AIRE deficiency. Germline CDR1 reads SGHVS; CDR2 reads FQNEAQ. CDR3 size: 15 residues. Trimming took 8 bases from V and 5 from J, leaving 16 bases between them. Sorted regulatory T cells were CD4-positive, CD25-high and CD127-low or negative. Only in-frame clones appear in the TCRdb table, and some are missing; sequencing was by immunoSEQ multiplex PCR. The repertoire has about 18,000 clones, more than 85% of them found once; the top ten carry over 0.8%. V usage is TRBV7-8 and J usage is TRBJ1-6; D is uncertain. The sequenced material came from CD4+CD25+ Tregs sorted from PBMCs. This clonotype was sampled from a human donor in good health. The CDR3 here is CASSSEGRDNSPLHF. The CDR3, as DNA: TGTGCCAGCTCCAGTGAAGGGAGGGATAATTCACCCCTCCACTTT.